Presented here are 16 T cell receptor beta chains from one specimen sequenced in a study of control samples from healthy donors and cancer patients. Method: immunoSEQ multiplex PCR; TCRdb's copy keeps in-frame clones and lacks some. The table records about 160,000 clones, about 95% of them present only once. Sequences were obtained from PBMCs. These receptor sequences come from a man between 60 and 70 years old with colorectal cancer.

The chain carries TRBV4-1 and TRBJ1-2, with TRBD1 matching 8 bases. CDR1 and CDR2 (germline): MGHRA, YSYEKL. This CDR3 contains 14 residues. V lost 2 bases to trimming and J lost 6 bases; unmatched junction nucleotides: 5. CDR3 bases: TGCGCCAGCAGCCAACCGGGGACAGGCAATGGCTACACCTTC. As protein: CASSQPGTGNGYTF.

On this clone: The same CDR3 can be traced to other DNA sequences in this sample. CDR3 nucleotides: TGTGCCAGCAGCCAGGACCGAGAGACCCAGTACTTC. It specifies CASSQDRETQYF. This chain connects TRBV7-2 to TRBJ2-5; D is undetermined. The germline V gene encodes CDR1 SGHTA and CDR2 FQGNSA. CDR3 size: 12 residues. Trimming shortened V by 5 bases and J by 4 bases, and 8 bases separated the two germline ends.

This clone was detected only once. The chain is built from TRBV5-1 and TRBJ2-1; 8 nucleotides agree with TRBD2. The CDR3 runs to 16 residues. In germline, CDR1 is SGHRS, CDR2 YFSETQ. Trimming at V came to 2 bases and at J to 4 bases, leaving 8 bases not matched to a gene. For the CDR3, the DNA is TGCGCCAGCAGCTTCTCCGGGGGGGCTGGATACAATGAGCAGTTCTTC. Amino acid sequence: CASSFSGGAGYNEQFF.

This chain links TRBV19 with TRBJ1-1; D not resolved. Trimming left V 8 bases short and J 4 bases short, with 8 bases between. This CDR3 is 11 amino acids long. CDR1 and CDR2 (germline): LNHDA, SQIVND (reference sequence). CDR3: CASGWSTEAFF. The CDR3 nucleotides are TGTGCCAGTGGCTGGAGCACTGAAGCTTTCTTT.

The CDR3 here is CASSPQGGAGQPQHF. For the CDR3, the DNA is TGTGCCAGCAGCCCCCAAGGGGGCGCGGGTCAGCCCCAGCATTTT. This chain uses TRBV7-2 with TRBJ1-5, with 7 bases identical to TRBD1. V was clipped by 5 bases and J by 6 bases; unmatched bases: 10. CDR3 length: 15 residues. Germline V gene lookup returns CDR1 SGHTA and CDR2 FQGNSA.

V gene TRBV5-1 combines with J gene TRBJ1-5, with TRBD1 matching 12 bases. This CDR3 has 16 residues. The V segment lost 4 bases and the J segment 8 bases; nucleotides outside the gene matches: 10. Germline CDR1 reads SGHRS; CDR2 reads YFSETQ. CDR3 sequence: CASSPGGTGGPEPQHF. The CDR3, as DNA: TGCGCCAGCAGCCCGGGGGGGACAGGGGGCCCCGAGCCCCAGCATTTT.

This clone came up once. The chain employs TRBV5-4 and TRBJ2-7, with 7 bases aligning to TRBD1. There are 13 residues in the CDR3. V lost 4 bases, J lost 4 bases, and 5 bases stayed unmatched. Germline lookup yields CDR1 SGHNT and CDR2 YYREEE (reference sequence). CDR3 region: CASSGDRAYEQYF. The CDR3 nucleotides read TGTGCCAGCAGCGGCGACAGGGCGTACGAGCAGTACTTC.

CDR3 nucleotides: TGCGCCAGCATCCTGACTAGCGGGGGTTACCAGAGCACAGATACGCAGTATTTT. Translated, it gives CASILTSGGYQSTDTQYF. This sequence joins TRBV10-2 and TRBJ2-3, with 12 bases fitting TRBD2. Germline loops: CDR1 WSHSY, CDR2 SAAADI. Trimming cost V 7 bases and J 0 bases; bases outside gene matches: 11. This CDR3 spans 18 amino acids.

J is TRBJ1-5 and V is TRBV19; the D gene is possibly TRBD1 (5 bases). Trimming took 1 base from V and 5 from J, leaving 12 bases between them. The CDR3 runs to 15 residues. Germline-derived CDR1 and CDR2 are LNHDA and SQIVND (reference sequence). The CDR3: CASSIVTQGYQPQHF. The CDR3 nucleotides are TGTGCCAGTAGTATAGTTACCCAGGGTTATCAGCCCCAGCATTTT.

V gene TRBV19 combines with J gene TRBJ1-1; D may be TRBD1 (5 bases). CDR1 and CDR2 (germline): LNHDA, SQIVND (reference sequence). With 3 bases removed from V and 1 base from J, the gap between germline ends came to 9 bases. This CDR3 contains 14 residues. CDR3 nucleotides: TGTGCCAGTAGTATTTTCGGACAGAACACTGAAGCTTTCTTT. Amino acids: CASSIFGQNTEAFF.

The chain uses TRBV27 and TRBJ1-1; 7 bases match TRBD1. CDR3 size: 14 residues. Per the germline V gene, CDR1 is MNHEY and CDR2 is SMNVEV (reference sequence). The trim removed 2 bases at V and 5 bases at J, leaving 5 bases unmatched. CDR3 loop: CASSLNRGRTEAFF. Here the CDR3 DNA reads TGTGCCAGCAGTTTAAACAGGGGACGGACTGAAGCTTTCTTT.

CDR3 DNA sequence: TGTGCCAGCAGCTTAAGACAGGGAATGGGCACAGATACGCAGTATTTT. Residues: CASSLRQGMGTDTQYF. This chain connects TRBV7-8 to TRBJ2-3, with 7 bases fitting TRBD1. V gave up 2 bases and J gave up 1 base; unmatched junction bases: 6. The CDR3 totals 16 residues. Germline loops: CDR1 SGHVS, CDR2 FQNEAQ.

The V call is TRBV7-2, the J call TRBJ2-1, with TRBD1 as a possible D gene (5 bases). Trimming took off 3 bases at V and 4 bases at J, with 16 bases between the two ends. The CDR3 consists of 16 residues. CDR1 SGHTA and CDR2 FQGNSA come from the germline V gene. The CDR3 region has the DNA TGTGCCAGCAGCTTGCTAAGACAGATATCTTACAATGAGCAGTTCTTC. Residues: CASSLLRQISYNEQFF.

This chain uses TRBV6-5 with TRBJ2-7, with D perhaps TRBD2 (5 bases). Per germline, CDR1 MNHEY and CDR2 SVGAGI. The CDR3 is made up of 15 amino acids. Trimming removed 2 bases from V and 0 bases from J, with 11 bases in between. CDR3 nucleotide sequence: TGTGCCAGCAGTTACGACCGGGAAAGCTCCTACGAGCAGTACTTC. Amino acids: CASSYDRESSYEQYF.

The V and J genes are TRBV21-1 and TRBJ1-1; the table gives TRBD1 as D, unverified against the DNA. TRBV21-1 is a known pseudogene. The CDR3 length is 19 residues. CDR3 sequence reads: CASSKVPVTGGRSSTEAFF. CDR3 nucleotide sequence: TGTGCCAGCAGCAAAGTACCGGTAACAGGGGGCCGTTCTTCCACTGAAGCTTTCTTT.

This clone was found a few times. The chain combines TRBV27 with TRBJ1-1, with D perhaps TRBD1 (5 bases). Germline V gives CDR1 MNHEY, CDR2 SMNVEV (reference sequence). The CDR3 covers 13 residues. Trimming removed 3 bases at V and 3 bases at J, with 8 bases between. The CDR3 here is CASSFVGDTEAFF. CDR3 bases: TGTGCCAGCAGTTTTGTAGGGGACACTGAAGCTTTCTTT.